One sample yielded the 31 T cell receptor beta chains listed below, sequenced in a study of naive and memory T cell subsets. An oligonucleotide containing a UMI was ligated to the 3' end of TCR cDNA. The SP2 primer and nested alpha and beta constant region primers amplified ligated cDNA in four rounds. In TCRdb, the 5' RACE reads were re-called with MiXCR into one record per CDR3 protein. The sample shows approximately 32,000 distinct CDR3 sequences, approximately 16% of them seen only once. These receptor sequences come from a female donor in good health.

This clonotype has just a few counts. The V call is TRBV12-5, the J call TRBJ2-3, with D uncertain. The CDR3 spans 13 residues. CDR1 is LGHNT, CDR2 FRNRAP, per germline. Trimming took off 4 bases at V and 2 bases at J, with 7 bases between the two ends. CDR3 DNA: TGTGCTAGTGGTTCTCCACCCACAGATACGCAGTATTTT. The encoded protein is CASGSPPTDTQYF.

The CDR3 DNA reads TGTGCCAGCAGTGAAGATTGGGGAAGCTCCTACGAGCAGTACTTC. It yields the protein CASSEDWGSSYEQYF. The chain couples TRBV6-1 to TRBJ2-7; D gene unclear. Germline V lookup: CDR1 MNHNS, CDR2 SASEGT. This CDR3 comprises 15 residues. V shed 1 base and J shed 0 bases, with 10 bases lying between them.

This clonotype was recorded at least ten times. The rearrangement uses TRBV5-1 and TRBJ2-3, with D possibly TRBD1 on 5 matching bases. Germline V gene data show CDR1 as SGHRS and CDR2 as YFSETQ. This CDR3 has 12 residues. The V end was cut by 2 bases, the J end by 5 bases, with 6 bases between. This chain's CDR3 is CASSLGVDTQYF. CDR3 in DNA: TGCGCCAGCAGCTTAGGGGTAGATACGCAGTATTTT.

This clonotype was detected many times. The rearrangement links TRBV6-5 to TRBJ1-2; 8 positions agree with TRBD1. Unmatched junction bases numbered 14, after V lost 6 bases and J lost 8 bases. Germline-derived CDR1 and CDR2 are MNHEY and SVGAGI. The CDR3 covers 15 residues. This chain's CDR3 is CASRRIAGGMGGYTF. The CDR3 coding sequence is TGTGCCAGCAGGCGGATTGCAGGGGGCATGGGCGGCTACACCTTC.

This clonotype is categorized as medium-sized. The CDR3 loop is CSARDLWGEHEQYF. The CDR3 bases are TGCAGTGCTAGAGATCTGTGGGGGGAACACGAGCAGTACTTC. The genes are TRBV20-1 and TRBJ2-7, with D possibly TRBD2 on 6 matching bases. Trimming shortened V by 0 bases and J by 5 bases, and 14 bases separated the two germline ends. The CDR3 runs 14 residues. The germline V gene has CDR1 DFQATT and CDR2 SNEGSKA (reference sequence).

V and J are TRBV12-3 or TRBV12-4 and TRBJ2-1; 9 bases match TRBD1. V dropped 5 bases and J dropped 5; count of bases not matched to a gene: 16. The CDR3 is 18 amino acids. The CDR3 nucleotides read TGTGCCAGCAGTAGCCTCGCCGGGACAGGGAAGTATGACAATGAGCAGTTCTTC. Its translation is CASSSLAGTGKYDNEQFF.

At least ten counts were recorded for this clonotype. This chain connects TRBV24-1 to TRBJ2-3; D remains ambiguous. Trimming left V 3 bases short and J 1 base short, with 7 bases between. Looked up from germline, CDR1 is KGHDR and CDR2 is SFDVKD. This CDR3 is built from 14 residues. Here the CDR3 reads CATSDDGRTDTQYF. DNA of the CDR3: TGTGCCACCAGTGATGACGGCCGCACAGATACGCAGTATTTT.

This clonotype appeared a few times. The chain couples TRBV29-1 to TRBJ2-2; TRBD1 might be the D (6 bases). The V end was cut by 2 bases, the J end by 6 bases, with 19 bases between. CDR3 length: 16 amino acids. The germline CDR1 and CDR2 sequences are SQVTM and ANQGSEA. CDR3 in DNA: TGCAGCGTTGAATTCCTACAGGGAACGAGACCCGGGGAGCTGTTTTTT. This codes for CSVEFLQGTRPGELFF.

This clonotype is deemed large. V and J are TRBV29-1 and TRBJ2-7; D could derive from TRBD1 or TRBD2 (5 bases each). Germline V gene sequence: CDR1 SQVTM, CDR2 ANQGSEA. Trimming removed 6 bases from V and 1 base from J, with 13 bases in between. This CDR3 region has 13 residues. This CDR3 reads CSVGALQSYEQYF. The CDR3 DNA follows: TGCAGCGTCGGGGCCTTACAATCCTACGAGCAGTACTTC.

J is TRBJ2-2 and V is TRBV12-3 or TRBV12-4; TRBD2 matches at 7 bases. The CDR3 extends over 13 amino acids. V lost 2 bases and J lost 6; bases outside the gene matches: 0. CDR3: CASSLRGAGELFF. Here the CDR3 DNA reads TGTGCCAGCAGTTTACGGGGGGCCGGGGAGCTGTTTTTT.

The chain recombines TRBV6-5 with TRBJ2-7; 7 bases line up with TRBD2. With V trimmed by 5 bases and J by 4 bases, 11 bases remained unmatched. Germline V lookup: CDR1 MNHEY, CDR2 SVGAGI. This CDR3 contains 15 residues. CDR3 protein: CASSEPSSGDYEQYF. The CDR3, as DNA: TGTGCCAGCAGTGAACCCTCCAGCGGGGATTACGAGCAGTACTTC.

This clonotype was observed a few times. This rearrangement joins TRBV6-6 to TRBJ1-5, with D maybe TRBD1 (6 bases). CDR3 length equals 14 residues. The ends were cut back, 3 bases at V and 7 bases at J, with 13 bases in the middle. Germline V gene lookup returns CDR1 MNHNY and CDR2 SVGAGI (reference sequence). CDR3 loop: CASSYTGLYQPQHF. In DNA form, the CDR3 reads TGTGCCAGCAGTTATACAGGGTTATACCAGCCCCAGCATTTT.

Only a few counts were recorded for this clonotype. The chain couples TRBV7-9 to TRBJ2-1; 12 nucleotides agree with TRBD2. CDR3 size: 16 residues. Germline V gene data show CDR1 as SEHNR and CDR2 as FQNEAQ (reference sequence). V was clipped by 5 bases and J by 4 bases; unmatched bases: 6. This CDR3 is CASSPRGTSGYNEQFF. DNA of the CDR3: TGTGCCAGCAGCCCACGGGGGACTAGCGGGTACAATGAGCAGTTCTTC.

There are many counts of this clonotype. The chain combines TRBV29-1 with TRBJ1-3; D might be TRBD1 (5 bases). CDR1 is SQVTM, CDR2 ANQGSEA, per germline. V shed 7 bases and J shed 4 bases, with 11 bases lying between them. This CDR3 has 12 amino acids. The CDR3 here is CSAGREGNTIYF. DNA of the CDR3: TGCAGCGCCGGCAGGGAAGGAAACACCATATATTTT.

This clonotype occurred many times. The rearrangement joins TRBV29-1 to TRBJ2-1, with TRBD1 identical over 8 bases. The CDR3 is made up of 14 amino acids. J gave up 0 bases and V 6 bases, and 4 bases lay outside the gene matches. In germline, CDR1 is SQVTM, CDR2 ANQGSEA. The CDR3 region has the DNA TGCAGCGTCTCTGGACAGGGCTCCTACAATGAGCAGTTCTTC. Residues: CSVSGQGSYNEQFF.

This clonotype was counted many times. This chain links TRBV20-1 with TRBJ2-7, with unresolved D. Per the germline V gene, CDR1 is DFQATT and CDR2 is SNEGSKA (reference sequence). This CDR3 comprises 14 residues. Trimming removed 3 bases from V and 3 bases from J, with 15 bases in between. CDR3 residues: CSASFPSAVYEQYF. CDR3 nucleotide sequence: TGCAGTGCTAGTTTCCCCTCGGCGGTCTACGAGCAGTACTTC.

This clonotype occurred a few times. The genes are TRBV29-1 and TRBJ1-1; possibly TRBD1 for D (6 bases). The CDR3 totals 14 residues. Trimming shortened V by 6 bases and J by 2 bases, and 16 bases separated the two germline ends. The germline gives CDR1 SQVTM, CDR2 ANQGSEA. For the CDR3, the DNA is TGCAGCGTCCTAAACGACAGGTTTAACACTGAAGCTTTCTTT. It yields the protein CSVLNDRFNTEAFF.

The gene calls are TRBV18 and TRBJ1-6; D is undetermined. CDR3 size: 15 residues. CDR1 is KGHSH, CDR2 LQKENI, per germline. Trimming pared 3 bases from V and 0 bases from J, leaving 6 bases between. The CDR3 loop reads CASSPGISYNSPLHF. The CDR3 bases are TGTGCCAGCTCACCTGGGATCTCCTATAATTCACCCCTCCACTTT.

This clonotype showed up many times. The V gene is TRBV9, the J gene TRBJ1-2; TRBD1 matches 9 bases. The CDR3 extends over 16 amino acids. V was clipped by 0 bases and J by 4 bases; unmatched bases: 7. Germline lookup yields CDR1 SGDLS and CDR2 YYNGEE. DNA of the CDR3: TGTGCCAGCAGCGTAGGGGACAGGGTCGGGGTCTATGGCTACACCTTC. Encoded protein: CASSVGDRVGVYGYTF.

This clonotype has a handful of counts. This chain joins TRBV6-5 and TRBJ1-3; D not certain. The CDR3 has 16 amino acids. Trimming took 0 bases from V and 0 from J, leaving 9 bases between them. Germline V lookup: CDR1 MNHEY, CDR2 SVGAGI. CDR3 DNA sequence: TGTGCCAGCAGTTACTCGATCCAGGCCTCTGGAAACACCATATATTTT. Residues: CASSYSIQASGNTIYF.

Within the sample, this clonotype is medium-sized. The rearrangement links TRBV20-1 to TRBJ2-2; 8 bases map to TRBD1. The CDR3 is 16 residues long. In germline, CDR1 is DFQATT, CDR2 SNEGSKA (reference sequence). The junction had 10 bases not matched to a gene; V was cut back by 0 bases and J by 7 bases. The DNA of the CDR3 is TGCAGTGCTAGAGATCACGGGACAGGATCTGGCGGGGAGCTGTTTTTT. Protein sequence: CSARDHGTGSGGELFF.

This clonotype was found many times. This sequence joins TRBV20-1 and TRBJ2-1; 9 nucleotides match TRBD1. V was clipped by 3 bases and J by 7 bases; unmatched bases: 10. Germline CDR1 and CDR2: DFQATT and SNEGSKA (reference sequence). The CDR3 contains 15 residues. The chain's CDR3 is CSASGQQGARNEQFF. DNA for the CDR3: TGCAGTGCTAGTGGTCAACAGGGGGCACGGAATGAGCAGTTCTTC.

Within the sample, this clonotype is medium-sized. The chain has TRBV28 and TRBJ1-1, with 7 bases matching TRBD1. CDR1 is MDHEN, CDR2 SYDVKM, per germline. The junction had 5 bases not matched to a gene; V was cut back by 6 bases and J by 1 base. The CDR3 has 14 residues. The CDR3 bases are TGTGCCAGCAGCCAGGGGGACTGGAACACTGAAGCTTTCTTT. Residues: CASSQGDWNTEAFF.

The table lists this clonotype with many counts. The V and J genes are TRBV6-5 and TRBJ1-6; the D is unclear. The CDR3 has 12 residues. CDR1 and CDR2 (germline): MNHEY, SVGAGI. Trimming took 7 bases from V and 7 from J, leaving 8 bases between them. The CDR3 region has the DNA TGTGCCAGCACAGGCATGAATTCACCCCTCCACTTT. Translated, it gives CASTGMNSPLHF.

The chain couples TRBV5-1 to TRBJ1-1; the D is unclear. Germline-derived CDR1 and CDR2 are SGHRS and YFSETQ. This CDR3 has 13 residues. V was clipped by 0 bases and J by 7 bases, with 10 bases between them. The CDR3 DNA sequence: TGCGCCAGCAGCTTGGTTGAGGGTGGTGAAGCTTTCTTT. Its translation is CASSLVEGGEAFF.

This clonotype was seen a handful of times. This chain links TRBV2 with TRBJ1-6; 8 bases agree with TRBD1. This CDR3 has 16 residues. Trimming at V came to 1 base and at J to 13 bases, leaving 12 bases not matched to a gene. Looked up from germline, CDR1 is SNHLY and CDR2 is FYNNEI. Here the CDR3 reads CASSEGQTGASWPLHF. The CDR3 DNA is TGTGCCAGCAGTGAAGGCCAGACAGGGGCCTCTTGGCCCCTCCACTTT.

This clonotype was seen at least ten times. This chain links TRBV29-1 with TRBJ1-1, with TRBD1 as a possible D gene (5 bases). Trimming removed 0 bases from V and 5 bases from J, with 13 bases in between. This CDR3 is built from 14 residues. CDR1 and CDR2 (germline): SQVTM, ANQGSEA. The CDR3 DNA sequence: TGCAGCGTTGAAGATCCGAGGGGTCGTACTGAAGCTTTCTTT. Translating it yields CSVEDPRGRTEAFF.

In this sample, this clonotype turned up many times. An end of the junction differs from the germline gene, which may be a read error. This chain connects TRBV6-5 to TRBJ1-2, with D perhaps TRBD1 (5 bases). Germline V gene sequence: CDR1 MNHEY, CDR2 SVGAGI. This CDR3 region has 16 residues. CDR3 in amino acids: CASSYSFDSYNYGDTF. CDR3 bases: TGTGCCAGCAGTTACTCTTTTGACAGTTATAACTATGGCGACACCTTC.

This clonotype has at least ten counts. The V call is TRBV20-1, the J call TRBJ1-5; D unresolved. Trimming left V 3 bases short and J 4 bases short, with 7 bases between. The CDR3 contains 12 residues. CDR1 and CDR2 (germline): DFQATT, SNEGSKA (reference sequence). Here the CDR3 DNA reads TGCAGTGCTAGGTCCCGGAATCAGCCCCAGCATTTT. As protein: CSARSRNQPQHF.

This clonotype was detected a few times. The chain uses TRBV20-1 and TRBJ2-2; 8 bases align to TRBD2. CDR3 length: 15 residues. Germline CDR1 reads DFQATT; CDR2 reads SNEGSKA (reference sequence). J gave up 3 bases and V 0 bases, and 3 bases lay outside the gene matches. This chain's CDR3 is CSARDFSGDTGELFF. CDR3 coding DNA: TGCAGTGCTAGAGATTTTAGCGGGGACACCGGGGAGCTGTTTTTT.

This clonotype ranks as medium-sized. J is TRBJ2-7 and V is TRBV20-1; 7 nucleotides line up with TRBD2. V shed 3 bases and J 3 bases; nucleotides not matched to a gene: 20. The length of the CDR3 is 18 residues. Germline loops: CDR1 DFQATT, CDR2 SNEGSKA (reference sequence). The CDR3 nucleotides are TGCAGTGCTAGTTCACACAGAAGCCGAGCGGGACCCCTCTACGAGCAGTACTTC. This sequence encodes CSASSHRSRAGPLYEQYF.